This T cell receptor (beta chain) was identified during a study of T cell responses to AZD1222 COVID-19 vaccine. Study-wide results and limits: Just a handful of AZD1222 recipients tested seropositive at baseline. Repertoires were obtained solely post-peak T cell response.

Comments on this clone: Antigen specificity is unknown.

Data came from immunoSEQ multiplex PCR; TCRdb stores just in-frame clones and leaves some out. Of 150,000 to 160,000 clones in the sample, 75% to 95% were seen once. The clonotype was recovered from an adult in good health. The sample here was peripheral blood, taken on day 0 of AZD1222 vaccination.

CDR3 loop: CASSYSGTRGTDTQYF. CDR3 DNA sequence: TGTGCCAGCAGTTACTCTGGGACTAGGGGAACAGATACGCAGTATTTT. This chain joins TRBV6-5 and TRBJ2-3; 8 bases are shared with TRBD2. CDR1 is MNHEY and CDR2 is SVGAGI in the germline V gene. The CDR3 consists of 16 residues. V lost 0 bases to trimming and J lost 3 bases; unmatched junction nucleotides: 5.